The 17 T cell receptor beta chains in this list originate from one sample, sequenced in a study of blood T cell repertoires in COVID-19. The protocol was immunoSEQ multiplex PCR, while the TCRdb copy is restricted to in-frame clones and leaves out a portion. Here the sample spans 80,000 to 100,000 clones, around 83% being singletons. Sequenced material: peripheral blood. Receptors originate from a woman aged 80 or over in a cohort sampled during active or convalescent COVID-19.

The gene calls are TRBV28 and TRBJ1-2, with D hard to call. Germline V gene data show CDR1 as MDHEN and CDR2 as SYDVKM. The V and J ends lost 5 bases and 0 bases respectively, with 4 bases between them. CDR3 length: 12 residues. The CDR3 coding sequence is TGTGCCAGCAGTACTCCTAACTATGGCTACACCTTC. Translation: CASSTPNYGYTF.

The V and J genes are TRBV5-8 and TRBJ2-7; the D gene is possibly TRBD2 (6 bases). This CDR3 region has 17 residues. V lost 2 bases and J 4 bases, leaving 22 bases between the germline ends. CDR1 and CDR2 (germline): SGHTS, YDEGEE. CDR3 nucleotides: TGTGCCAGCAGCTTTCCAACCCTGGGGCGTGGGGGGTACGAGCAGTACTTC. It codes for CASSFPTLGRGGYEQYF.

The J gene is TRBJ1-1, the V gene TRBV15; possibly TRBD1 for D (5 bases). The V end was cut by 1 base, the J end by 1 base, with 13 bases between. The CDR3 runs 16 residues. Germline CDR1 LNHNV, CDR2 YYDKDF (reference sequence). The CDR3 nucleotides are TGTGCCACCAGCAGAGGGGTGGGAAGGGGGAACACTGAAGCTTTCTTT. This gives the protein CATSRGVGRGNTEAFF.

The V gene is TRBV5-1, the J gene TRBJ1-5, with TRBD1 matching 11 bases. Germline lookup yields CDR1 SGHRS and CDR2 YFSETQ. The V gene end was trimmed by 0 bases and the J gene end by 7 bases; junction bases not matched to a gene: 9. The CDR3 runs 17 residues. CDR3 DNA sequence: TGCGCCAGCAGCTTGGGGACAGGGGGCCCCGGTGGACAGCCCCAGCATTTT. Translated: CASSLGTGGPGGQPQHF.

The rearrangement links TRBV5-1 to TRBJ1-5; D possibly corresponds to TRBD1 (5 bases). Germline CDR1 and CDR2: SGHRS and YFSETQ. The ends were cut back, 10 bases at V and 3 bases at J, with 20 bases in the middle. This CDR3 spans 15 amino acids. CDR3: CAGYWGGSDNQPQHF. The CDR3 DNA reads as TGCGCCGGCTACTGGGGGGGATCGGACAATCAGCCCCAGCATTTT.

The CDR3 loop is CASSYGAEAFF. CDR3 nucleotides: TGTGCCAGCAGTTACGGGGCTGAAGCTTTCTTT. The chain recombines TRBV2 with TRBJ1-1, with D hard to call. Trimming pared 5 bases from V and 6 bases from J, leaving 7 bases between. The germline gives CDR1 SNHLY, CDR2 FYNNEI. The CDR3 runs 11 residues.

This rearrangement joins TRBV11-2 to TRBJ1-6; D unresolved. Trimming removed 1 base from V and 0 bases from J, with 4 bases in between. CDR1 SGHAT and CDR2 FQNNGV come from the germline V gene. The CDR3 is 15 residues long. In DNA form, the CDR3 reads TGTGCCAGCAGCTTAGCGGGCTCCTATAATTCACCCCTCCACTTT. As protein: CASSLAGSYNSPLHF.

The genes are TRBV7-2 and TRBJ1-5; TRBD1 might be the D (6 bases). This CDR3 comprises 16 residues. Deletions cut 3 bases from V and 5 bases from J, with 17 bases between. Germline V gene sequence: CDR1 SGHTA, CDR2 FQGNSA. The CDR3 DNA sequence: TGTGCCAGCAGCTTTTCCGTAGGGGGGGGCCATCAGCCCCAGCATTTT. Translated, it gives CASSFSVGGGHQPQHF. The whole variable domain, remainder taken from reference TRBV7-2 and TRBJ1-5, is GAGVSQSPSNKVTEKGKDVELRCDPISGHTALYWYRQSLGQGLEFLIYFQGNSAPDKSGLPSDRFSAERTGGSVSTLTIQRTQQEDSAVYLCASSFSVGGGHQPQHFGDGTRLSIL.

The rearrangement links TRBV27 to TRBJ1-2; 9 nucleotides match TRBD1. J lost 5 bases, V lost 4 bases, and 5 bases had no gene match. The germline V gene encodes CDR1 MNHEY and CDR2 SMNVEV (reference sequence). The CDR3 runs to 14 residues. The CDR3 nucleotides read TGTGCCAGCAGTTCGACAGGGGGTGGGTATGGCTACACCTTC. This codes for CASSSTGGGYGYTF.

A note on this clone: One end of the junction does not line up with germline, which may come from a read error. The chain recombines TRBV7-8 with TRBJ1-2; no definite D call. Germline CDR1 SGHVS, CDR2 FQNEAQ. The CDR3 consists of 14 residues. The CDR3 DNA reads TGTGCCAGCAGCCTAGCGGAGGGAGAATATGGCTACACCTTC. This codes for CASSLAEGEYGYTF.

The chain carries TRBV11-3 and TRBJ1-1, with D perhaps matching TRBD1 (6 bases). The CDR3 is made up of 14 amino acids. Trimming removed 3 bases from V and 5 bases from J, with 13 bases in between. Germline assignment: CDR1 SGHNT and CDR2 YENEEA. The CDR3 protein is CASSFSQGQTEAFF. The CDR3, as DNA: TGTGCCAGCAGCTTCTCACAGGGTCAAACTGAAGCTTTCTTT.

This chain links TRBV11-3 with TRBJ1-1, with D tentatively TRBD1 (6 bases). Trimming shortened V by 8 bases and J by 1 base, and 14 bases separated the two germline ends. The CDR3 loop spans 14 amino acids. CDR1 is SGHNT and CDR2 is YENEEA in the germline V gene. The CDR3 DNA reads TGTGCCAGCGCAGGGATGACAGGGAACACTGAAGCTTTCTTT. Its translation: CASAGMTGNTEAFF.

The CDR3, as DNA: TGTGCCAGCAGCTACCTGGAGGTGGGAAGCGAGCAGTACTTC. This gives the protein CASSYLEVGSEQYF. This chain uses TRBV11-2 with TRBJ2-7, with D perhaps TRBD2 (5 bases). The CDR3 has 14 residues. CDR1 is SGHAT, CDR2 FQNNGV, per germline. The V gene lost 4 bases and the J gene lost 6 bases, with 16 bases spanning the gap. The whole variable domain, remainder taken from reference TRBV11-2 and TRBJ2-7, is EAGVAQSPRYKIIEKRQSVAFWCNPISGHATLYWYQQILGQGPKLLIQFQNNGVVDDSQLPKDRFSAERLKGVDSTLKIQPAKLEDSAVYLCASSYLEVGSEQYFGPGTRLTVT.

This sequence joins TRBV19 and TRBJ1-4, with D possibly matching TRBD1 (5 bases). CDR1 is LNHDA, CDR2 SQIVND, per germline (reference sequence). The CDR3 loop spans 15 amino acids. V dropped 1 base and J dropped 11 bases, with 17 bases sitting between them. CDR3 residues: CASSIAAFQEGKLFF. The DNA for the CDR3 is TGTGCCAGTAGTATAGCGGCATTCCAGGAGGGGAAACTGTTTTTT.

CDR3 nucleotides: TGCGCCAGCAGCTTGACACCCGCGAACACTGAAGCTTTCTTT. It codes for CASSLTPANTEAFF. The V and J genes are TRBV5-1 and TRBJ1-1; D uncertain. The germline CDR1 and CDR2 sequences are SGHRS and YFSETQ. This CDR3 contains 14 residues. Trimming took off 1 base at V and 1 base at J, with 8 bases between the two ends.

The rearrangement joins TRBV9 to TRBJ2-2, with 10 bases that match TRBD2. The V segment lost 4 bases and the J segment 6 bases; nucleotides outside the gene matches: 9. The CDR3 spans 16 residues. Germline assignment: CDR1 SGDLS and CDR2 YYNGEE. This CDR3 is CASSLLAGAVSGELFF. The CDR3 nucleotides are TGTGCCAGCAGCCTCCTAGCGGGAGCGGTATCCGGGGAGCTGTTTTTT.

V gene TRBV3-1 (or the pseudogene TRBV3-2) combines with J gene TRBJ2-3; 12 bases align to TRBD2. Per germline, CDR1 LGHDT and CDR2 YNNKEL (reference sequence). With V trimmed by 2 bases and J by 5 bases, 8 bases remained unmatched. This CDR3 is 17 amino acids long. The CDR3 loop is CASSQTLAGGPGDTQYF. The CDR3, as DNA: TGTGCCAGCAGCCAAACCCTAGCGGGAGGGCCGGGAGATACGCAGTATTTT.